The 11 T cell receptor beta chains reported below all come from one sample, sequenced in a study of CXCR3-negative and CXCR3-positive naive CD8 T cells. The libraries of TRB cDNA were constructed through 5' RACE using UMI labels. TCRdb reworked the 5' RACE reads into one entry per CDR3 protein, no DNA. The sample holds around 95,000 distinct CDR3 sequences. Findings and limits, study-wide: Hydrophobicity was higher for TRB CDR3s found in CXCR3-positive naive cells than in CXCR3-negative naive cells.

These receptors' antigens are unknown. The specimen sequenced was naive CXCR3+ CD8+ T cells from blood. Subset defined: CD45RO-CCR7+CD27+CD95- naive CD8+ T cells expressing CXCR3 (TNR3+). The receptors here all came from a human donor in good health. Some clones in this sample may be carry-over from other donors' samples.

This chain joins TRBV20-1 and TRBJ2-3; TCRdb outputs TRBD1, but without DNA this stays unchecked. Germline loops: CDR1 DFQATT, CDR2 SNEGSKA (reference sequence). The CDR3 contains 16 residues. CDR3: CSARAIQGIWTDTQYF.

The V and J genes are TRBV29-1 and TRBJ2-4; TCRdb selects TRBD2, and the lack of DNA leaves this call unchecked. Germline values: CDR1 SQVTM, CDR2 ANQGSEA. This CDR3 is built from 13 residues. CDR3 protein: CSFVEAGGDIQYF.

J is TRBJ2-7 and V is TRBV7-2; TCRdb's D call of TRBD1 is untestable without DNA. The length of the CDR3 is 12 residues. Germline V lookup: CDR1 SGHTA, CDR2 FQGNSA. The CDR3 reads CASSTRDYEQYF.

The V gene is TRBV20-1, the J gene TRBJ2-1; TCRdb's D call of TRBD1 is untestable without DNA. Germline CDR1 DFQATT, CDR2 SNEGSKA (reference sequence). The CDR3 runs 16 residues. CDR3 amino acids: CSARDLLAGVGNEQFF.

The V gene is TRBV19, the J gene TRBJ2-2; TCRdb indicates TRBD2, and absent DNA this call remains unverified. This CDR3 spans 19 amino acids. The germline gives CDR1 LNHDA, CDR2 SQIVND (reference sequence). CDR3 loop: CASSIDAGLAGGLTGELFF.

The V and J genes are TRBV29-1 and TRBJ1-2; checking the TCRdb D call of TRBD1 is not possible without DNA. This CDR3 region has 14 residues. Germline V gene data show CDR1 as SQVTM and CDR2 as ANQGSEA. This CDR3 reads CSVTGTASNYGYTF.

The chain recombines TRBV19 with TRBJ2-1; the TCRdb call, TRBD1, lacks DNA for checking. The CDR3 extends over 14 amino acids. Germline V gene lookup returns CDR1 LNHDA and CDR2 SQIVND (reference sequence). This chain's CDR3 is CASTTGGSYNEQFF.

This chain links TRBV7-3 with TRBJ1-2. The CDR3 contains 14 residues. CDR1 and CDR2 from the germline V gene are SGHTA and FQGTGA. CDR3 protein: CASSLTGSEYGYTF.

The chain couples TRBV29-1 to TRBJ2-7; the TCRdb call, TRBD1, lacks DNA for checking. This CDR3 is 14 amino acids long. Germline-derived CDR1 and CDR2 are SQVTM and ANQGSEA. The CDR3 sequence is CSVSGGMTSYEQYF.

The gene calls are TRBV7-9 and TRBJ2-2; TCRdb's assignment of TRBD1 cannot be checked, as there is no DNA. The CDR3 has 16 residues. Germline V lookup: CDR1 SEHNR, CDR2 FQNEAQ (reference sequence). This CDR3 reads CASSFPRGAGTGELFF.

CDR3 region: CASSSSSGSTDTQYF. The J gene is TRBJ2-3, the V gene TRBV6-2 or TRBV6-3; TCRdb's assignment of TRBD2 cannot be checked, as there is no DNA. The germline gives CDR1 MNHEY, CDR2 SVGEGT. CDR3 length equals 15 residues.